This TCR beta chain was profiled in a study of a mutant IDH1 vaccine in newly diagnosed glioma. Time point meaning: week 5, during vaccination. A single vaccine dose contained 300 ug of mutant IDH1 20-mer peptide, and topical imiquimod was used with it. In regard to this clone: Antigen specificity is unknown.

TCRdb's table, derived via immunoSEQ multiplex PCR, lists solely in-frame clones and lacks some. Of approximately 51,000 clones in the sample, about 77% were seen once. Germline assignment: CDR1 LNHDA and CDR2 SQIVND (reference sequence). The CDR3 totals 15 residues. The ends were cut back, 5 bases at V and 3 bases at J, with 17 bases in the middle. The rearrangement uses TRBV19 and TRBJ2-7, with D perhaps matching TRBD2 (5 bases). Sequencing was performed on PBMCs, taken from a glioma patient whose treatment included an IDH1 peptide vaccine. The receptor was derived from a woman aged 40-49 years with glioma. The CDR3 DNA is TGTGCCAGTAGTCCGCGGGTATTAGGAGACTACGAGCAGTACTTC. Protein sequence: CASSPRVLGDYEQYF.